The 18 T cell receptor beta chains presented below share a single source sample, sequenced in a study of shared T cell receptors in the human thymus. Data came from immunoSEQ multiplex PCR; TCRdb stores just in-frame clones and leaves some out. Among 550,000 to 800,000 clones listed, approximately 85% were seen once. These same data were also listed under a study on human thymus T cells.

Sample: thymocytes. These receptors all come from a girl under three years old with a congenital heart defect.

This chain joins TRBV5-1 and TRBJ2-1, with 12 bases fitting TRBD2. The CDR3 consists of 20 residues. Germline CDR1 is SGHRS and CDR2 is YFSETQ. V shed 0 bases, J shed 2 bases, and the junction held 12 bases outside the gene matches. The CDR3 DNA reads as TGCGCCAGCAGCTTGGGCCCTAGCGGGGGGGTAGAATCGCCCTACAATGAGCAGTTCTTC. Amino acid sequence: CASSLGPSGGVESPYNEQFF.

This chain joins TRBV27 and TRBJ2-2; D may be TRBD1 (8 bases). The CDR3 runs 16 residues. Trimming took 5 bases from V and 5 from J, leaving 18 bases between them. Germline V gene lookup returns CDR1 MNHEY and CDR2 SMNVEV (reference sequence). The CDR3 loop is CASSTGQGGMTGELFF. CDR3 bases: TGTGCCAGCAGTACCGGACAGGGAGGGATGACCGGGGAGCTGTTTTTT.

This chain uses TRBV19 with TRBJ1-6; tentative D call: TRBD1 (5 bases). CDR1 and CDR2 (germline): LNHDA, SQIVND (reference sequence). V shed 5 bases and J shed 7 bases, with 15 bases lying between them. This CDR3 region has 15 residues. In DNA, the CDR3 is TGTGCCAGTAGTTCTGGGGGACTGGCCAATTCACCCCTCCACTTT. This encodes CASSSGGLANSPLHF.

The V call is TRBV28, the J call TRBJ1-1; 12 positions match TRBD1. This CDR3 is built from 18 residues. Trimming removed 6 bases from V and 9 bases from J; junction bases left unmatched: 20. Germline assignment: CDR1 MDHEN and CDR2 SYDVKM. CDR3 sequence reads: CASSRDKFRDRGRYKAFF. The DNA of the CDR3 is TGTGCCAGCAGCCGAGACAAGTTCCGGGACAGGGGGCGTTATAAAGCTTTCTTT. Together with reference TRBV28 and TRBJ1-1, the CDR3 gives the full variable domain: DVKVTQSSRYLVKRTGEKVFLECVQDMDHENMFWYRQDPGLGLRLIYFSYDVKMKEKGDIPEGYSVSREKKERFSLILESASTNQTSMYLCASSRDKFRDRGRYKAFFGQGTRLTVV.

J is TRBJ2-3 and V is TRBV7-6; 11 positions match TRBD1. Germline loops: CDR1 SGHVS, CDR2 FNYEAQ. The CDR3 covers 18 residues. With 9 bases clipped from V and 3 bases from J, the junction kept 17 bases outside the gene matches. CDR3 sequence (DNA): TGTGCCAGTTGTTTTACCAGTGCCGGGACAGGGGGGACAGATACGCAGTATTTT. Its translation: CASCFTSAGTGGTDTQYF.

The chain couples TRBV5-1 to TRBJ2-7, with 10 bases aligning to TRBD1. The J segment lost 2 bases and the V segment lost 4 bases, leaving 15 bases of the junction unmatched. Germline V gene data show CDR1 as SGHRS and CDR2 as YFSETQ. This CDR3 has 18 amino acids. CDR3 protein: CASSQRDRGWELTYEQYF. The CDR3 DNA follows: TGCGCCAGCAGCCAGCGGGACAGGGGATGGGAACTAACCTACGAGCAGTACTTC.

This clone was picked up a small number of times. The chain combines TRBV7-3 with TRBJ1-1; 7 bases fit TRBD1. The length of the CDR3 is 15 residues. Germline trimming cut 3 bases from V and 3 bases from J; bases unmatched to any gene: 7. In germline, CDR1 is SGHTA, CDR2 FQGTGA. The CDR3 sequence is CASSFTGTDHTEAFF. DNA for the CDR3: TGTGCCAGCAGCTTTACCGGGACAGATCACACTGAAGCTTTCTTT.

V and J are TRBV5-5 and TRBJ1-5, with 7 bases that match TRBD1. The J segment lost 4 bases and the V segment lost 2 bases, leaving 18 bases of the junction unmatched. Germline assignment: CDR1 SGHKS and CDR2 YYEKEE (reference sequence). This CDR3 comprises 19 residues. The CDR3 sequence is CASSFSPFRGQGENQPQHF. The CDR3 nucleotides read TGTGCCAGCAGCTTTTCGCCGTTTAGGGGCCAGGGGGAAAATCAGCCCCAGCATTTT.

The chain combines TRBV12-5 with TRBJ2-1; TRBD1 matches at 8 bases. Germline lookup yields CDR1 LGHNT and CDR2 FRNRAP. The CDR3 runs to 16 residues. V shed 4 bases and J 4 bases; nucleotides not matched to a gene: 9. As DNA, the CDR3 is TGTGCTAGTGGTTACCGGACAGGGCCTGCATACAATGAGCAGTTCTTC. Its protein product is CASGYRTGPAYNEQFF.

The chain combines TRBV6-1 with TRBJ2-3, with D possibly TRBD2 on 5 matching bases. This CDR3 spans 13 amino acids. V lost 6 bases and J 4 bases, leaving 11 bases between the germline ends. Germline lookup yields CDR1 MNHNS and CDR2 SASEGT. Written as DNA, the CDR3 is TGTGCCAGCAGGCGACCGAGGGCAGATACGCAGTATTTT. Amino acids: CASRRPRADTQYF.

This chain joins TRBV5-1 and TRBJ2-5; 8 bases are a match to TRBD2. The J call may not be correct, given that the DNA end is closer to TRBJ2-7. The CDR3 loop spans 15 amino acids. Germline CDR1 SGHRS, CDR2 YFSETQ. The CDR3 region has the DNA TGCGCCAGCAGCCTCCTGAAGGGGCGGGGGGCCGAGCAGTACTTC. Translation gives CASSLLKGRGAEQYF.

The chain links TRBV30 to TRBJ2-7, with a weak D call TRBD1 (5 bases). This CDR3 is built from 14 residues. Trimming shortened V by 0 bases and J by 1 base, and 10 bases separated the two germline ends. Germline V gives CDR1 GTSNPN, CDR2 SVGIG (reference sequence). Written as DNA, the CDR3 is TGTGCCTGGAGTGTACTGCACAGGTCCTACGAGCAGTACTTC. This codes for CAWSVLHRSYEQYF.

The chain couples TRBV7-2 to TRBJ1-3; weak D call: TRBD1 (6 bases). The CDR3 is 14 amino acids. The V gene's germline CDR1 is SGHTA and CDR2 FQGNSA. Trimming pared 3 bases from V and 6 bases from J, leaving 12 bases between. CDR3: CASSFKAGANTIYF. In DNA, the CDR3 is TGTGCCAGCAGCTTTAAGGCAGGGGCAAACACCATATATTTT.

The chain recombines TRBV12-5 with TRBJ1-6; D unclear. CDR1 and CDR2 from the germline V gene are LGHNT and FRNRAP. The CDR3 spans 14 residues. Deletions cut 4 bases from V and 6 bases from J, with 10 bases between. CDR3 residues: CASGSCRGNSPLHF. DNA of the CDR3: TGTGCTAGTGGTTCCTGCCGGGGTAATTCACCCCTCCACTTT.

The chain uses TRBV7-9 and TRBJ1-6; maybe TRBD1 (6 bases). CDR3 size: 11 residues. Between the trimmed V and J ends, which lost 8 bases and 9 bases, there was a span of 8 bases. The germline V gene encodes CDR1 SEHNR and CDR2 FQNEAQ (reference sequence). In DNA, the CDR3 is TGTGCCAGCGAAGGGGGTTCACCCCTCCACTTT. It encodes CASEGGSPLHF.

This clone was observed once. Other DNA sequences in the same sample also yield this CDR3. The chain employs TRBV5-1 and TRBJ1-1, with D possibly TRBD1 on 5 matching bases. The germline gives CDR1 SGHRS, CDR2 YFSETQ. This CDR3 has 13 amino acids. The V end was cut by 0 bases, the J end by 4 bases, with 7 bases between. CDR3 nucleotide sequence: TGCGCCAGCAGCTTGGATAGGGGCACTGAAGCTTTCTTT. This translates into CASSLDRGTEAFF.

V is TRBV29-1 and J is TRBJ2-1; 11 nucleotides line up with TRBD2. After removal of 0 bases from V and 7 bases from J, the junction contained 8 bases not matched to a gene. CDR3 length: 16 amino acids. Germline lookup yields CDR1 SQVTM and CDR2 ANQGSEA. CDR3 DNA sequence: TGCAGCGTTGAAGAAATAATAGCGGGGGGGCGAAATGAGCAGTTCTTC. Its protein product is CSVEEIIAGGRNEQFF.

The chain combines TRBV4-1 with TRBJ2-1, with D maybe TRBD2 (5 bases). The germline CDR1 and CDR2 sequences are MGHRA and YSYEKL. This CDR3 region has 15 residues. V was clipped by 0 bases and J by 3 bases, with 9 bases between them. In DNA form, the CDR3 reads TGCGCCAGCAGCCAAGATGGGAGAAACTACAATGAGCAGTTCTTC. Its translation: CASSQDGRNYNEQFF.